The 29 T cell receptor beta chains in this list originate from one sample, sequenced in a study of cytomegalovirus exposure and HLA in healthy donors. Clones were read by immunoSEQ multiplex PCR, and TCRdb kept only the in-frame ones, dropping some. Among 90,000 to 120,000 clones, about 94% were seen once, and the ten largest hold under 0.75%. The specimen was PBMCs. The source of these receptors is a young woman in good health and CMV-seronegative.

The chain joins TRBV5-6 to TRBJ2-1, with D possibly matching TRBD1 (5 bases). CDR1 is SGHDT, CDR2 YYEEEE, per germline. The CDR3 extends over 15 amino acids. Trimming shortened V by 3 bases and J by 2 bases, and 12 bases separated the two germline ends. The CDR3 DNA reads TGTGCCAGCAGCTCGCACAGGCTTACCTACAATGAGCAGTTCTTC. Translating it yields CASSSHRLTYNEQFF.

This sequence joins TRBV4-2 and TRBJ1-2, with unresolved D. The germline gives CDR1 LGHNA, CDR2 YNFKEQ. V was cut by 1 base and J by 0 bases, with 3 bases left in between. This CDR3 region has 13 residues. DNA for the CDR3: TGTGCCAGCAGCCAAGCGGCTAACTATGGCTACACCTTC. Its protein product is CASSQAANYGYTF.

The V call is TRBV18, the J call TRBJ1-6, with a tentative D call TRBD1 (5 bases). The CDR3 runs 14 residues. With 3 bases removed from V and 8 bases from J, the gap between germline ends came to 11 bases. The germline CDR1 and CDR2 sequences are KGHSH and LQKENI. CDR3 nucleotides: TGTGCCAGCTCACCCTCGGGGGGAGATTCACCCCTCCACTTT. This sequence encodes CASSPSGGDSPLHF.

In DNA, the CDR3 is TGTGCCTGGAGAACAGGGGGCAACACCGGGGAGCTGTTTTTT. Residues: CAWRTGGNTGELFF. The rearrangement uses TRBV30 and TRBJ2-2; 9 bases match TRBD1. After removal of 3 bases from V and 2 bases from J, the junction contained 1 base not matched to a gene. Germline loops: CDR1 GTSNPN, CDR2 SVGIG (reference sequence). The CDR3 extends over 14 amino acids.

Only one count was recorded for this clone. The rearrangement joins TRBV19 to TRBJ1-4; D perhaps matches TRBD1 (5 bases). From germline, CDR1 is LNHDA and CDR2 SQIVND (reference sequence). Trimming took 1 base from V and 5 from J, leaving 11 bases between them. The CDR3 is made up of 15 amino acids. CDR3 sequence reads: CASSIGAGRNEKLFF. The CDR3 coding sequence is TGTGCCAGTAGTATAGGGGCAGGGCGCAATGAAAAACTGTTTTTT.

V is TRBV4-1 and J is TRBJ1-4; D is possibly TRBD1 (5 bases). Germline CDR1 and CDR2: MGHRA and YSYEKL. Trimming cost V 1 base and J 5 bases, with 14 bases left between them. CDR3 length: 16 residues. The CDR3 sequence: CASSQGSTGVNEKLFF. The DNA for the CDR3 is TGCGCCAGCAGCCAAGGATCCACAGGAGTGAATGAAAAACTGTTTTTT.

The rearrangement links TRBV10-3 to TRBJ1-1; TRBD1 might be the D (5 bases). Trimming cost V 5 bases and J 4 bases, with 14 bases left between them. This CDR3 is 14 amino acids long. Germline values: CDR1 ENHRY, CDR2 SYGVKD. The CDR3 DNA follows: TGTGCCATCAGTCCGGCGGGGGGGAGCACTGAAGCTTTCTTT. Encoded protein: CAISPAGGSTEAFF.

The V gene is TRBV7-3, the J gene TRBJ2-2; 7 bases fit TRBD1. Germline V gene data show CDR1 as SGHTA and CDR2 as FQGTGA. The CDR3 runs 14 residues. The trim removed 5 bases at V and 4 bases at J, leaving 4 bases unmatched. The CDR3 region has the DNA TGTGCCAGCAGCGGGACAGCCATCACCGGGGAGCTGTTTTTT. Translating it yields CASSGTAITGELFF.

This clone was counted once. The rearrangement joins TRBV5-1 to TRBJ1-1, with D unresolved. The CDR3 sequence is 14 residues long. V was cut by 4 bases and J by 0 bases, with 10 bases left in between. From germline, CDR1 is SGHRS and CDR2 YFSETQ. In nucleotides, the CDR3 is TGCGCCAGCAGCGCGGGCCAGCTGAACACTGAAGCTTTCTTT. Translated, it gives CASSAGQLNTEAFF.

V and J are TRBV4-1 and TRBJ2-7; D unresolved. Germline values: CDR1 MGHRA, CDR2 YSYEKL. V lost 1 base and J lost 5, with 12 bases in between. The CDR3 has 14 residues. In DNA, the CDR3 is TGCGCCAGCAGCCAAGGAAATCCAGTGGACGAGCAGTACTTC. Its translation is CASSQGNPVDEQYF.

To note about this clone: An end of the junction differs from the germline gene, which may be a read error. The V and J genes are TRBV7-7 and TRBJ2-2; 9 nucleotides align to TRBD1. This CDR3 is built from 14 residues. Germline V lookup: CDR1 SSHAT, CDR2 FNYEAQ (reference sequence). This chain's CDR3 is CASTPGQGAGELFF. Written as DNA, the CDR3 is TGTGCTAGCACCCCGGGACAGGGCGCCGGGGAGCTGTTTTTT.

The chain recombines TRBV19 with TRBJ2-2; D possibly corresponds to TRBD1 (5 bases). CDR1 is LNHDA and CDR2 is SQIVND in the germline V gene (reference sequence). This CDR3 is built from 15 residues. The germline V and J ends were trimmed by 1 base and 5 bases, with 11 bases remaining between them. The CDR3 nucleotides read TGTGCCAGTAGTATAGCCAGGGAATGGACCGGGGAGCTGTTTTTT. Residues: CASSIAREWTGELFF. The complete variable domain, with remaining parts taken from reference TRBV19 and TRBJ2-2, reads DGGITQSPKYLFRKEGQNVTLSCEQNLNHDAMYWYRQDPGQGLRLIYYSQIVNDFQKGDIAEGYSVSREKKESFPLTVTSAQKNPTAFYLCASSIAREWTGELFFGEGSRLTVL.

The chain combines TRBV7-8 with TRBJ2-5; 7 bases fit TRBD1. Germline CDR1 reads SGHVS; CDR2 reads FQNEAQ. After removal of 4 bases from V and 1 base from J, the junction contained 9 bases not matched to a gene. The CDR3 spans 16 residues. The DNA of the CDR3 is TGTGCCAGCAGCTCTACCGGACAGGCCTCCCAAGAGACCCAGTACTTC. This codes for CASSSTGQASQETQYF. Drawing the rest from reference TRBV7-8 and TRBJ2-5, the complete variable domain is GAGVSQSPRYKVAKRGQDVALRCDPISGHVSLFWYQQALGQGPEFLTYFQNEAQLDKSGLPSDRFFAERPEGSVSTLKIQRTQQEDSAVYLCASSSTGQASQETQYFGPGTRLLVL.

The V call is TRBV23-1, the J call TRBJ1-2; maybe TRBD1 (5 bases). TRBV23-1 is reported as an ORF; its role is uncertain. CDR3 size: 16 residues. Trimming removed 4 bases from V and 4 bases from J, with 19 bases in between. The CDR3 DNA follows: TGCGCCAGCAGTCCCAACGCAGGGAAGGTTAGCTATGGCTACACCTTC. This sequence encodes CASSPNAGKVSYGYTF.

The chain couples TRBV7-2 to TRBJ2-1; TRBD1 aligns across 7 bases. The germline gives CDR1 SGHTA, CDR2 FQGNSA. The CDR3 runs 14 residues. V trimming: 2 bases; J trimming: 6 bases; junction bases outside the gene matches: 4. CDR3 sequence (DNA): TGTGCCAGCAGCTTAAACAGGGGCGGCAATGAGCAGTTCTTC. Translating gives CASSLNRGGNEQFF.

The chain combines TRBV30 with TRBJ1-6; 7 nucleotides match TRBD1. Germline CDR1 and CDR2: GTSNPN and SVGIG (reference sequence). The CDR3 totals 14 residues. Unmatched junction bases numbered 4, after V lost 4 bases and J lost 4 bases. As DNA, the CDR3 is TGTGCCTGGACGGGACAGCAGTATAATTCACCCCTCCACTTT. It yields the protein CAWTGQQYNSPLHF.

DNA of the CDR3: TGTGCCAGCAGTTACGGAGGGCGGGAGACCCAGTACTTC. This sequence encodes CASSYGGRETQYF. The V and J genes are TRBV6-6 and TRBJ2-5, with D possibly matching TRBD2 (6 bases). The length of the CDR3 is 13 residues. Deletions cut 2 bases from V and 5 bases from J, with 9 bases between. Germline CDR1 is MNHNY and CDR2 is SVGAGI (reference sequence).

The V gene is TRBV19, the J gene TRBJ2-6; D unresolved. Per germline, CDR1 LNHDA and CDR2 SQIVND (reference sequence). This CDR3 contains 15 residues. V gave up 11 bases and J gave up 4 bases, with 18 bases separating them. The CDR3 region has the DNA TGTGCCGGGTCCCAATCCGGGTCAGGGGCCAACGTCCTGACTTTC. This encodes CAGSQSGSGANVLTF.

The chain is built from TRBV28 and TRBJ1-6, with D perhaps TRBD1 (6 bases). The length of the CDR3 is 13 residues. The germline V gene has CDR1 MDHEN and CDR2 SYDVKM. V was pared by 7 bases and J by 8 bases, with 12 bases between. The CDR3 nucleotides read TGTGCCAGCAAAACAGGGTTCGATTCACCCCTCCACTTT. This gives the protein CASKTGFDSPLHF.

The chain recombines TRBV11-2 with TRBJ1-3, with 7 bases matching TRBD1. V lost 5 bases, J lost 0 bases, and 4 bases stayed unmatched. Germline lookup yields CDR1 SGHAT and CDR2 FQNNGV. This CDR3 has 15 residues. The CDR3 coding sequence is TGTGCCAGCAGCCCGGGACAGAGCTCTGGAAACACCATATATTTT. Translating gives CASSPGQSSGNTIYF.

This rearrangement joins TRBV5-8 to TRBJ2-1, with 7 positions matching TRBD1. With 0 bases clipped from V and 4 bases from J, the junction kept 4 bases outside the gene matches. The CDR3 totals 15 residues. Germline CDR1 and CDR2: SGHTS and YDEGEE. For the CDR3, the DNA is TGTGCCAGCAGCTTGGGTAACAGGGGTTACAATGAGCAGTTCTTC. It yields the protein CASSLGNRGYNEQFF.

The rearrangement joins TRBV7-9 to TRBJ1-4; 8 bases align to TRBD1. V lost 5 bases to trimming and J lost 1 base; unmatched junction nucleotides: 12. Germline V CDR1 and CDR2: SEHNR, FQNEAQ (reference sequence). CDR3 size: 18 residues. CDR3 amino acids: CASSTDRATRRTNEKLFF. CDR3 nucleotide sequence: TGTGCCAGCAGCACGGACAGGGCAACCCGCCGAACTAATGAAAAACTGTTTTTT.

The genes are TRBV4-3 and TRBJ1-2, with TRBD1 identical over 8 bases. This CDR3 contains 16 residues. Germline trimming cut 1 base from V and 4 bases from J; bases unmatched to any gene: 8. Per germline, CDR1 LGHNA and CDR2 YSLEER. Here the CDR3 reads CASSQVGQGRVYGYTF. DNA of the CDR3: TGCGCCAGCAGCCAAGTAGGACAGGGACGAGTCTATGGCTACACCTTC.

The V and J genes are TRBV5-5 and TRBJ2-7; D possibly corresponds to TRBD1 (5 bases). The germline V gene has CDR1 SGHKS and CDR2 YYEKEE (reference sequence). The CDR3 contains 14 residues. Trimming pared 1 base from V and 3 bases from J, leaving 11 bases between. CDR3 region: CASSLFTGDYEQYF. DNA for the CDR3: TGTGCCAGCAGCTTGTTCACAGGAGACTACGAGCAGTACTTC.

The chain uses TRBV9 and TRBJ1-2, with 12 bases aligning to TRBD1. The V segment lost 0 bases and the J segment 4 bases; nucleotides outside the gene matches: 10. The CDR3 is 18 amino acids. CDR1 is SGDLS, CDR2 YYNGEE, per germline. Written as DNA, the CDR3 is TGTGCCAGCAGCGTAGATTCGGGACAGGGGGCGGGTAGCTATGGCTACACCTTC. Residues: CASSVDSGQGAGSYGYTF.

V and J are TRBV5-6 and TRBJ1-2; 12 nucleotides agree with TRBD1. The CDR3 covers 18 residues. V shed 0 bases and J 0 bases; nucleotides not matched to a gene: 6. The germline V gene has CDR1 SGHDT and CDR2 YYEEEE. The CDR3 reads CASSLGGTGGAANYGYTF. CDR3 DNA: TGTGCCAGCAGCTTGGGAGGGACAGGGGGCGCAGCTAACTATGGCTACACCTTC.

The rearrangement joins TRBV13 to TRBJ2-1, with D possibly being TRBD1 (6 bases). This CDR3 contains 11 residues. V was shortened by 5 bases and J by 10 bases, with 9 bases between the two germline ends. The germline V gene has CDR1 PRHDT and CDR2 FYEKMQ (reference sequence). This CDR3 is CASSPGQEQFF. The CDR3 nucleotides are TGTGCCAGCAGCCCAGGACAGGAGCAGTTCTTC.

This clone is a singleton in its sample. The V gene is TRBV13, the J gene TRBJ1-2; 10 positions agree with TRBD1. From germline, CDR1 is PRHDT and CDR2 FYEKMQ (reference sequence). This CDR3 is 14 amino acids long. V trimming: 0 bases; J trimming: 6 bases; junction bases outside the gene matches: 1. Here the CDR3 reads CASSLGTGGDGYTF. As DNA, the CDR3 is TGTGCCAGCAGCTTAGGGACAGGGGGCGATGGCTACACCTTC.

The gene calls are TRBV5-8 and TRBJ2-3; D uncertain. The germline V gene encodes CDR1 SGHTS and CDR2 YDEGEE. The CDR3 sequence is 13 residues long. V dropped 4 bases and J dropped 6 bases, with 12 bases sitting between them. This CDR3 is CASSPAGEDTQYF. For the CDR3, the DNA is TGTGCCAGCAGCCCCGCTGGTGAGGATACGCAGTATTTT. The variable domain in full, completed from reference TRBV5-8 and TRBJ2-3, reads EAGVTQSPTHLIKTRGQQATLRCSPISGHTSVYWYQQALGLGLQFLLWYDEGEERNRGNFPPRFSGRQFPNYSSELNVNALELEDSALYLCASSPAGEDTQYFGPGTRLTVL.